In its sample, the clone carrying this TCR beta chain was seen a few times. This sample was taken from a study of glioma-infiltrating T cells after dendritic cell vaccination. Germline V gives CDR1 MGHRA, CDR2 YSYEKL. This CDR3 spans 14 amino acids. V was shortened by 3 bases and J by 8 bases, with 16 bases between the two germline ends. The method was immunoSEQ multiplex PCR; TCRdb's version includes in-frame clones alone and lacks a portion of them. The sample includes about 90,000 clones, more than 75% of them seen just once. The input for sequencing was blood, taken before dendritic cell vaccination. The genes are TRBV4-1 and TRBJ1-2; D perhaps matches TRBD1 (6 bases). The TCR was taken from a human donor with glioblastoma. For the CDR3, the DNA is TGCGCCAGCAGCCAGACCTCAGGGGCGCGAGGCTACACCTTC. As protein: CASSQTSGARGYTF.